The next 15 T cell receptor beta chains were all read from a single sample in a study of control samples from healthy donors and cancer patients. Only in-frame clones appear in the TCRdb table, and some are missing; sequencing was by immunoSEQ multiplex PCR. This sample has around 170,000 clones, with about 94% found just once. Input material: blood. All receptors come from a woman aged 25-40 years in good health.

The chain joins TRBV19 to TRBJ2-1; TRBD2 is a possible D gene (5 bases). CDR3 length: 14 amino acids. The V and J ends lost 6 bases and 7 bases respectively, with 16 bases between them. Germline loops: CDR1 LNHDA, CDR2 SQIVND (reference sequence). CDR3 bases: TGTGCCAGTAGCCCGCTTGCTGCGGGTAATGAGCAGTTCTTC. Translated: CASSPLAAGNEQFF. Using reference TRBV19 and TRBJ2-1 for the parts outside the CDR3, the full variable domain is DGGITQSPKYLFRKEGQNVTLSCEQNLNHDAMYWYRQDPGQGLRLIYYSQIVNDFQKGDIAEGYSVSREKKESFPLTVTSAQKNPTAFYLCASSPLAAGNEQFFGPGTRLTVL.

This clone showed up just once. The chain links TRBV2 to TRBJ1-6, with D perhaps TRBD1 (5 bases). The CDR3 has 14 residues. CDR1 SNHLY and CDR2 FYNNEI come from the germline V gene. Trimming cost V 4 bases and J 5 bases, with 9 bases left between them. CDR3 in amino acids: CASSVTENNSPLHF. CDR3 in DNA: TGTGCCAGCAGTGTGACAGAGAATAATTCACCCCTCCACTTT.

This clone occurred once. V is TRBV7-2 and J is TRBJ2-3, with TRBD2 matching 13 bases. The CDR3 is made up of 16 amino acids. The trim removed 4 bases at V and 6 bases at J, leaving 7 bases unmatched. Germline assignment: CDR1 SGHTA and CDR2 FQGNSA. The CDR3 loop is CASSSPLAGGPDTQYF. DNA for the CDR3: TGTGCCAGCAGCTCCCCACTAGCGGGAGGGCCGGATACGCAGTATTTT.

The chain couples TRBV7-8 to TRBJ2-7; no reliable D call. This CDR3 contains 14 residues. Germline V gene lookup returns CDR1 SGHVS and CDR2 FQNEAQ. Between the trimmed V and J ends, which lost 1 base and 0 bases, there was a span of 7 bases. The CDR3 nucleotides read TGTGCCAGCAGCTTAGGTGGCGGCTCCTACGAGCAGTACTTC. It specifies CASSLGGGSYEQYF. Filled out from reference TRBV7-8 and TRBJ2-7, the complete variable domain reads GAGVSQSPRYKVAKRGQDVALRCDPISGHVSLFWYQQALGQGPEFLTYFQNEAQLDKSGLPSDRFFAERPEGSVSTLKIQRTQQEDSAVYLCASSLGGGSYEQYFGPGTRLTVT.

The rearrangement joins TRBV12-5 to TRBJ2-7; 14 bases are a match to TRBD2. CDR1 is LGHNT, CDR2 FRNRAP, per germline. With 5 bases clipped from V and 2 bases from J, the junction kept 11 bases outside the gene matches. The CDR3 is 18 residues long. This CDR3 reads CASGKGLAGEGAAYEQYF. The CDR3 region has the DNA TGTGCTAGTGGTAAGGGACTAGCGGGAGAGGGAGCGGCCTACGAGCAGTACTTC.

This chain connects TRBV5-1 to TRBJ1-2, with D unclear. Trimming removed 2 bases from V and 0 bases from J, with 11 bases in between. The V gene's germline CDR1 is SGHRS and CDR2 YFSETQ. CDR3 length equals 15 residues. CDR3 loop: CASSFRSSANYGYTF. The CDR3 DNA reads as TGCGCCAGCAGCTTTAGGAGTTCGGCTAACTATGGCTACACCTTC.

The rearrangement links TRBV2 to TRBJ2-4, with TRBD1 matching 9 bases. The CDR3 covers 14 residues. The junction had 3 bases not matched to a gene; V was cut back by 4 bases and J by 5 bases. Germline CDR1 SNHLY, CDR2 FYNNEI. The CDR3 coding sequence is TGTGCCAGCAGTGCCTACAGGGGGCAAAACATTCAGTACTTC. It codes for CASSAYRGQNIQYF.

The V call is TRBV27, the J call TRBJ2-2; D remains unclear. With 8 bases removed from V and 3 bases from J, the gap between germline ends came to 4 bases. The length of the CDR3 is 11 residues. Germline lookup yields CDR1 MNHEY and CDR2 SMNVEV (reference sequence). CDR3 sequence (DNA): TGTGCCAGCCGATACACCGGGGAGCTGTTTTTT. Translation: CASRYTGELFF.

The J gene is TRBJ2-7, the V gene TRBV27; D gene uncertain. Germline lookup yields CDR1 MNHEY and CDR2 SMNVEV (reference sequence). This CDR3 is 14 amino acids long. V lost 2 bases, J lost 2 bases, and 10 bases lay in between. The CDR3 is CASSLIGPAYEQYF. CDR3 bases: TGTGCCAGCAGTTTAATTGGACCTGCCTACGAGCAGTACTTC.

This CDR3 reads CASSPQFESGPANEQFF. The CDR3 DNA reads TGTGCCAGCAGCCCACAGTTCGAAAGCGGCCCCGCCAATGAGCAGTTCTTC. J is TRBJ2-1 and V is TRBV7-2, with D possibly matching TRBD2 (5 bases). The ends were cut back, 5 bases at V and 6 bases at J, with 23 bases in the middle. CDR3 size: 17 residues. Per the germline V gene, CDR1 is SGHTA and CDR2 is FQGNSA.

V usage is TRBV5-8 and J usage is TRBJ1-5, with D possibly matching TRBD1 (5 bases). Germline CDR1 is SGHTS and CDR2 is YDEGEE. The V end was cut by 1 base, the J end by 8 bases, with 13 bases between. The CDR3 sequence is 14 residues long. Written as DNA, the CDR3 is TGTGCCAGCAGCTTGTCCGGACAAGGGGAGCCCCAGCATTTT. Translating it yields CASSLSGQGEPQHF.

As regards this clone: A read error may account for a junction end that differs from germline. The same CDR3 is also encoded by other DNA sequences in this sample. The chain links TRBV5-1 to TRBJ2-3; the D is unclear. The CDR3 totals 13 residues. Germline lookup yields CDR1 SGHRS and CDR2 YFSETQ. CDR3 sequence reads: CASSLGWGDTQYF. The CDR3 DNA follows: TGCGCCAGTAGCTTGGGTTGGGGAGATACGCAGTATTTT.

The rearrangement links TRBV2 to TRBJ1-5; D is ambiguous. Trimming took 9 bases from V and 0 from J, leaving 12 bases between them. This CDR3 region has 14 residues. CDR1 is SNHLY and CDR2 is FYNNEI in the germline V gene. In DNA, the CDR3 is TGTGCCAGATTCGAACTTCATAGCAATCAGCCCCAGCATTTT. As protein: CARFELHSNQPQHF.

CDR3 coding DNA: TGTGCCAGCAGCTTACGCGGGCAGACTGGAAACACCATATATTTT. Translating gives CASSLRGQTGNTIYF. The genes are TRBV7-9 and TRBJ1-3, with D uncertain. V lost 2 bases and J 2 bases, leaving 10 bases between the germline ends. Germline CDR1 is SEHNR and CDR2 is FQNEAQ (reference sequence). The CDR3 consists of 15 residues.

The V and J genes are TRBV6-1 and TRBJ1-3; D unclear. V shed 3 bases and J shed 0 bases, with 9 bases lying between them. From germline, CDR1 is MNHNS and CDR2 SASEGT. This CDR3 comprises 15 residues. The CDR3 sequence is CASSEGSYSGNTIYF. In DNA form, the CDR3 reads TGTGCCAGCAGTGAGGGCAGCTACTCTGGAAACACCATATATTTT.